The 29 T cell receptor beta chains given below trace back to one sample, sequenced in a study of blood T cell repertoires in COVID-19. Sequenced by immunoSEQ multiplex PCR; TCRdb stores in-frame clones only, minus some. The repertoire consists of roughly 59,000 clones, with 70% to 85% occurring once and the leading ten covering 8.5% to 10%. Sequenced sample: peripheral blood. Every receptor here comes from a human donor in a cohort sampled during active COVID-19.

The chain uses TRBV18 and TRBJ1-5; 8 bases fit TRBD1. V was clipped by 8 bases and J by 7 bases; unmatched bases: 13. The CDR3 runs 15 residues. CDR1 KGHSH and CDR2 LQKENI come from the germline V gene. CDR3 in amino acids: CASASGQGARQPQHF. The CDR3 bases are TGTGCCAGCGCCAGCGGACAGGGCGCCAGACAGCCCCAGCATTTT.

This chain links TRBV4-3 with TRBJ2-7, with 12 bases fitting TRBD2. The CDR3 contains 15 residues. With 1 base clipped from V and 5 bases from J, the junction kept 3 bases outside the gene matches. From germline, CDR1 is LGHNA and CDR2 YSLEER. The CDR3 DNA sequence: TGCGCCAGCAGCCAAGCTAGCGGGAGGGCCGACGAGCAGTACTTC. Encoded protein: CASSQASGRADEQYF.

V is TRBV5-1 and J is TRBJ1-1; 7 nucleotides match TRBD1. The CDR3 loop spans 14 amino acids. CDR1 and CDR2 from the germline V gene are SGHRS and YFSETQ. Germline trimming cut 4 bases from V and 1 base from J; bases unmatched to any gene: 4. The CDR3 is CASSGGQPNTEAFF. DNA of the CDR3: TGCGCCAGCAGCGGGGGACAGCCGAACACTGAAGCTTTCTTT.

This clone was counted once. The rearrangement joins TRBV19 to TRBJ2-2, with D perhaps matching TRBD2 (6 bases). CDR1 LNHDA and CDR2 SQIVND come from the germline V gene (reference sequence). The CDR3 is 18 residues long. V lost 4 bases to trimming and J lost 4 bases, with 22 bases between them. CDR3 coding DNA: TGTGCCAGTAGTAACATAGGGCGACCAGCCGGGGGCACCGGGGAGCTGTTTTTT. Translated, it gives CASSNIGRPAGGTGELFF.

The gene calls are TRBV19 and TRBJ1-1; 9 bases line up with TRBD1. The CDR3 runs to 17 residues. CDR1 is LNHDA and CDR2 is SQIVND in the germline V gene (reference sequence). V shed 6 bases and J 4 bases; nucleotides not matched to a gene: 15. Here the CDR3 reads CASRREGQGVLATEAFF. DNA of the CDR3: TGTGCCAGTAGGAGGGAGGGACAGGGAGTTTTGGCCACTGAAGCTTTCTTT.

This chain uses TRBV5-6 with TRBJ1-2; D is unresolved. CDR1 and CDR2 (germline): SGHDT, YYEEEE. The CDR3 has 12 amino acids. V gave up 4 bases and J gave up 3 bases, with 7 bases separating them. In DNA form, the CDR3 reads TGTGCCAGCAGCACCCGGGACTATGGCTACACCTTC. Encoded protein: CASSTRDYGYTF. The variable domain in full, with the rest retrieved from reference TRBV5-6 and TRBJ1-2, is DAGVTQSPTHLIKTRGQQVTLRCSPKSGHDTVSWYQQALGQGPQFIFQYYEEEERQRGNFPDRFSGHQFPNYSSELNVNALLLGDSALYLCASSTRDYGYTFGSGTRLTVV.

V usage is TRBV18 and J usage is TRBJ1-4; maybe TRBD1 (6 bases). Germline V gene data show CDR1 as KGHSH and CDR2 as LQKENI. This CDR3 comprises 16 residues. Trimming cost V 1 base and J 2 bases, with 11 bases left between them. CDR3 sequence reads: CASSPLQTGTNEKLFF. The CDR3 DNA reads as TGTGCCAGCTCACCACTACAGACAGGCACTAATGAAAAACTGTTTTTT.

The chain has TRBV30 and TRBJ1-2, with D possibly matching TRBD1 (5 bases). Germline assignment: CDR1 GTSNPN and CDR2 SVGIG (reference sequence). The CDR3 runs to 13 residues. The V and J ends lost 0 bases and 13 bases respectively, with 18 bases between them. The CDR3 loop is CAWSVRQGTRCTF. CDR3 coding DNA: TGTGCCTGGAGTGTACGCCAGGGCACCCGATGCACCTTC.

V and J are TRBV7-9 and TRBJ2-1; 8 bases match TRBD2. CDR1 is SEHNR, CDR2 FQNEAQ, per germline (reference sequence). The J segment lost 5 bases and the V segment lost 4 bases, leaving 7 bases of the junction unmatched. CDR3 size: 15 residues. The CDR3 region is CASSSAGANNNEQFF. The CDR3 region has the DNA TGTGCCAGCAGCTCAGCGGGGGCTAATAACAATGAGCAGTTCTTC.

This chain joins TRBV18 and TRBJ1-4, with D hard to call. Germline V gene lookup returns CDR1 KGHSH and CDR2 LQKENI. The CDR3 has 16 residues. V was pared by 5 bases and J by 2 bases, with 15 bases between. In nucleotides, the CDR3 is TGTGCCAGCTCATACGTAGAAGGCAGGACTAATGAAAAACTGTTTTTT. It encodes CASSYVEGRTNEKLFF.

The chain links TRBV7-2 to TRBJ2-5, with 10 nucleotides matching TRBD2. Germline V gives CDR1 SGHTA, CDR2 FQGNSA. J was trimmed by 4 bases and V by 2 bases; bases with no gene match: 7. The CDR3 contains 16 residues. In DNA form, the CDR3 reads TGTGCCAGCAGCTTAAGTCTCAGCGGGAGGGGAGAGACCCAGTACTTC. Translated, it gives CASSLSLSGRGETQYF.

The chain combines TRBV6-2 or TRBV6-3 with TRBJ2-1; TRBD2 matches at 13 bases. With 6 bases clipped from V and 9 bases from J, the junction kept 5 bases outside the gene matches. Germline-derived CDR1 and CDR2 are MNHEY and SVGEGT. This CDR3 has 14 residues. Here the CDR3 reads CASSPGTSGTEQFF. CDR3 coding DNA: TGTGCCAGCAGCCCCGGGACTAGCGGGACTGAGCAGTTCTTC.

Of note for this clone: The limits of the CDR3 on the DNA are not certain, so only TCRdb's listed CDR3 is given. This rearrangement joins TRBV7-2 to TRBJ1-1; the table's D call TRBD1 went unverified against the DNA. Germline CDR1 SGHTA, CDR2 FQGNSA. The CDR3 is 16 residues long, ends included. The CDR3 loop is CASSFGNGQPNTEAFF.

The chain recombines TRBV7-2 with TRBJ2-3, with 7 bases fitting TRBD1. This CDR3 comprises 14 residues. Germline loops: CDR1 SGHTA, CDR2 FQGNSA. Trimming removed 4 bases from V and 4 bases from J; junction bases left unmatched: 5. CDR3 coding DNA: TGTGCCAGCAGCTCGACAGGGTGGGCAGATACGCAGTATTTT. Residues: CASSSTGWADTQYF.

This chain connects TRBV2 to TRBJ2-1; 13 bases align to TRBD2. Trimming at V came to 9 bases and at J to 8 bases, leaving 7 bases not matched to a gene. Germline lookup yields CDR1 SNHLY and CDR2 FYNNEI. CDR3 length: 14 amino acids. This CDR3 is CARSTSGRADEQFF. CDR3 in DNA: TGTGCCAGGAGTACTAGCGGGAGGGCCGATGAGCAGTTCTTC.

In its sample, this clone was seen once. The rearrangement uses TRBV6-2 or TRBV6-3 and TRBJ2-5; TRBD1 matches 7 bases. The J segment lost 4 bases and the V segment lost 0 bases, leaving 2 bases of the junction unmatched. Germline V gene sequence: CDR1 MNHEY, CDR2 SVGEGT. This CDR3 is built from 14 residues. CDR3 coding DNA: TGTGCCAGCAGTTACTCAACAGGGGCAGAGACCCAGTACTTC. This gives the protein CASSYSTGAETQYF.

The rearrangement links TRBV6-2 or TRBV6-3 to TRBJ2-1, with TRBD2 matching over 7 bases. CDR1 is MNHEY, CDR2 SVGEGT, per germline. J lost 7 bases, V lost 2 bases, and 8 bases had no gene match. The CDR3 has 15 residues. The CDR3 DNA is TGTGCCAGCAGTTACGAGCGGGGCCGGGGGAATGAGCAGTTCTTC. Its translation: CASSYERGRGNEQFF.

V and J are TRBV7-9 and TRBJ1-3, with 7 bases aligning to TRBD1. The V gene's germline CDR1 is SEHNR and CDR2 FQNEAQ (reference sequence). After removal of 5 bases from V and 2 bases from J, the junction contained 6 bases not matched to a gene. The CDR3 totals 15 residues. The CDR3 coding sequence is TGTGCCAGCAGCCCCTTAGGGGGCCCTGGAAACACCATATATTTT. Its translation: CASSPLGGPGNTIYF.

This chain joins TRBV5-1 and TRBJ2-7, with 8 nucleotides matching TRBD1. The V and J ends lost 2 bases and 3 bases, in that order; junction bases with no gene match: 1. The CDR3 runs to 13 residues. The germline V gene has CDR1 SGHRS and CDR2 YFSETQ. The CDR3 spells CASSFTGGYEQYF. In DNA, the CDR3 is TGCGCCAGCAGCTTCACAGGGGGCTACGAGCAGTACTTC.

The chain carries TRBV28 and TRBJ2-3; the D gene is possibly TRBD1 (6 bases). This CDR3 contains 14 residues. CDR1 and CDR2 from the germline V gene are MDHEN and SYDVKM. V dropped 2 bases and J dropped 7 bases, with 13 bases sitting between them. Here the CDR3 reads CASSLPTGPHTQYF. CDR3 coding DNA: TGTGCCAGCAGTTTACCGACAGGCCCTCATACGCAGTATTTT.

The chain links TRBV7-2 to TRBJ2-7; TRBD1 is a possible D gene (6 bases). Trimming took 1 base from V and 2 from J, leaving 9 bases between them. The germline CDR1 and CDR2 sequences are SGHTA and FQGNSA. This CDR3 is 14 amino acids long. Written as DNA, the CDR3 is TGTGCCAGCAGCTTAGGGGACAACACCTACGAGCAGTACTTC. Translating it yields CASSLGDNTYEQYF.

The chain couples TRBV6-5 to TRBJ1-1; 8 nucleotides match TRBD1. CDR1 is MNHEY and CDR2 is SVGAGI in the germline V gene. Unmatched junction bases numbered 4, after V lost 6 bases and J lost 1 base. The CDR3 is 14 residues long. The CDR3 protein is CASRTGTGNTEAFF. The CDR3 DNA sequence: TGTGCCAGCAGGACCGGGACAGGGAACACTGAAGCTTTCTTT.

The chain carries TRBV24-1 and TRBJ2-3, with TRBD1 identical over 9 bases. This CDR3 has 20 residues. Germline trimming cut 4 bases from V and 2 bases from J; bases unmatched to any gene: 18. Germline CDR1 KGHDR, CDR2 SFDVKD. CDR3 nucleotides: TGTGCCACCAGTGAAACAGGGACAGGGTGGGACGTGGGACTCACAGATACGCAGTATTTT. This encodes CATSETGTGWDVGLTDTQYF.

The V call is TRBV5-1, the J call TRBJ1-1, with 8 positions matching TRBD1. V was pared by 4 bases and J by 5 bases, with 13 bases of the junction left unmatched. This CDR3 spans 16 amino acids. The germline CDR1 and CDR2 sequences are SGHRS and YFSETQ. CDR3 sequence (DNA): TGCGCCAGCAGCGCCGGGACAGGTATCCGAGGGACTGAAGCTTTCTTT. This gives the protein CASSAGTGIRGTEAFF.

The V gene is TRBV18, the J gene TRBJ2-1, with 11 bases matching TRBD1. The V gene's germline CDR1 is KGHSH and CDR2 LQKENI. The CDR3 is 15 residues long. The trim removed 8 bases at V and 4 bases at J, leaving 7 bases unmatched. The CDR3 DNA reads TGTGCCAGCGCCCTTGGGACAGGGGGATACAATGAGCAGTTCTTC. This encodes CASALGTGGYNEQFF.

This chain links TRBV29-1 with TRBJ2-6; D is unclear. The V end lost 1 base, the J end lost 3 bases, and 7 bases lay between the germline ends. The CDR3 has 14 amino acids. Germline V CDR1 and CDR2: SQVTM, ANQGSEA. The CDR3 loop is CSVEGLNGANVLTF. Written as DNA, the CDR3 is TGCAGCGTTGAAGGTCTAAATGGGGCCAACGTCCTGACTTTC.

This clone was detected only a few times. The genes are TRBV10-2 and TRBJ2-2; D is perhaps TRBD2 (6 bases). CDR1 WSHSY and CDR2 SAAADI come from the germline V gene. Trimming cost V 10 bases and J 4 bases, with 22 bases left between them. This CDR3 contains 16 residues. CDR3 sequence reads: CAISGTGRGSTGELFF. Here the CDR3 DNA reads TGCGCCATCTCTGGGACCGGGAGAGGAAGCACCGGGGAGCTGTTTTTT.

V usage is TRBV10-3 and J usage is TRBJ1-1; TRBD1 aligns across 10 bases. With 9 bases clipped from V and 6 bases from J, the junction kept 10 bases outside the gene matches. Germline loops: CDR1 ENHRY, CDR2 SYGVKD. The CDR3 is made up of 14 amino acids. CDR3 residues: CAIRPGQGFAEAFF. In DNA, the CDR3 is TGTGCCATACGACCGGGACAGGGGTTCGCTGAAGCTTTCTTT.

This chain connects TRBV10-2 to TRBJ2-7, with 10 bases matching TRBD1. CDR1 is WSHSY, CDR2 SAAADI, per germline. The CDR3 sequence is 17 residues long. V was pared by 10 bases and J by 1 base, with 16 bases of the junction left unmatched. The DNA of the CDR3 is TGCGCCACCCAGGGGGCCAACGACAGGGGGCCATCCTACGAGCAGTACTTC. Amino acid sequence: CATQGANDRGPSYEQYF.